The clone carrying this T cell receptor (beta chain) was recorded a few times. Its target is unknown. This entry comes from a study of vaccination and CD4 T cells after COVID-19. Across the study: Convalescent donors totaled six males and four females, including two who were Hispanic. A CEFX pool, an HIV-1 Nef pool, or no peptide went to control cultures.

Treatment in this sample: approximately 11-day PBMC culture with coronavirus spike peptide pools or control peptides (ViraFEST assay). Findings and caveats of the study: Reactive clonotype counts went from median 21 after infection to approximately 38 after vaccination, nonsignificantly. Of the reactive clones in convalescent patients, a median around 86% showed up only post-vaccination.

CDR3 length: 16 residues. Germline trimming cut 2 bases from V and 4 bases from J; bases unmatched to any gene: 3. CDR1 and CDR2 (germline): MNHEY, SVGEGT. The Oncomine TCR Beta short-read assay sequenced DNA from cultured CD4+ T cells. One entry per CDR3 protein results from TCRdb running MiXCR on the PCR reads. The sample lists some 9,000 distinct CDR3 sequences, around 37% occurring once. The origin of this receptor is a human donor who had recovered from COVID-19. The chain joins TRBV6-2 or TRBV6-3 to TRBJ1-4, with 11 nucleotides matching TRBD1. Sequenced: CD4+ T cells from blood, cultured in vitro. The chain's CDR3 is CASSYEGTGGNEKLFF. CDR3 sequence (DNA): TGTGCCAGCAGTTACGAGGGGACAGGGGGTAATGAAAAACTGTTTTTT.